This T cell receptor (beta chain) emerged from a study of T cell responses to AZD1222 COVID-19 vaccine. Whole-study findings and limits: Repertoire sampling occurred only after the peak T cell response. Spike-specific TCR depth and breadth grew after two AZD1222 doses.

Regarding this clone: Its antigen remains unidentified.

Method: immunoSEQ multiplex PCR; TCRdb's copy keeps in-frame clones and lacks some. The data show about 180,000 clones, around 88% seen once. The J segment lost 4 bases and the V segment lost 4 bases, leaving 10 bases of the junction unmatched. The CDR3 length is 16 residues. Germline CDR1 reads SGDLS; CDR2 reads YYNGEE. The TCR sequence derives from an adult in good health. This specimen was peripheral blood, taken on day 0 of AZD1222 vaccination. V gene TRBV9 combines with J gene TRBJ2-2; 7 nucleotides line up with TRBD2. This CDR3 is CASSPSGGVITGELFF. In DNA form, the CDR3 reads TGTGCCAGCAGCCCGAGTGGGGGGGTTATCACCGGGGAGCTGTTTTTT.